This T cell receptor beta chain was obtained from a study of T cells in tumors after PD-1 blockade. Study summary: Excluded were patients with checkpoint blockade, immunosuppressants, or radiotherapy or other anti-cancer therapy within 4 weeks.

Germline lookup yields CDR1 SGDLS and CDR2 YYNGEE. Trimming cost V 6 bases and J 3 bases, with 14 bases left between them. The CDR3 has 14 amino acids. Genomic DNA template from tumor biopsies or peripheral blood, roughly 616 ng to 6,500 ng input. Clones were read by immunoSEQ multiplex PCR, and TCRdb kept only the in-frame ones, dropping some. The sample holds 34,000 or so clones, roughly 73% seen once. The source material was PBMCs, sampled after anti-PD-1 treatment. The chain joins TRBV9 to TRBJ2-3, with D tentatively TRBD1 or TRBD2 (5 bases each). The receptor was isolated from a human donor with basal cell carcinoma. CDR3 region: CASTPDEGTDTQYF. The CDR3 DNA follows: TGTGCCAGCACCCCGGATGAGGGGACAGATACGCAGTATTTT. Full variable domain (missing parts from reference TRBV9 and TRBJ2-3): DSGVTQTPKHLITATGQRVTLRCSPRSGDLSVYWYQQSLDQGLQFLIQYYNGEERAKGNILERFSAQQFPDLHSELNLSSLELGDSALYFCASTPDEGTDTQYFGPGTRLTVL.